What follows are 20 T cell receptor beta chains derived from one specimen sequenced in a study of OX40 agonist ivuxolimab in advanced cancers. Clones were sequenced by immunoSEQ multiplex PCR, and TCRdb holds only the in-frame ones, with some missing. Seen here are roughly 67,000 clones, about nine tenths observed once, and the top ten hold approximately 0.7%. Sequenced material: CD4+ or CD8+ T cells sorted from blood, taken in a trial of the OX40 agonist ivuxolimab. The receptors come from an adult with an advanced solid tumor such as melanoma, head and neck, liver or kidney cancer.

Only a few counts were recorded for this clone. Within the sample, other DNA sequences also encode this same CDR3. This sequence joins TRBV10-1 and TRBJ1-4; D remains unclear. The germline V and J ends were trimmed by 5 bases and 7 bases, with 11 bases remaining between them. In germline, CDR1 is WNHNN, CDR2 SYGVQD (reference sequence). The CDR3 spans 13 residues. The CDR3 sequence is CASSPEGSEKLFF. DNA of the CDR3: TGCGCCAGCAGTCCAGAGGGAAGTGAAAAACTGTTTTTT.

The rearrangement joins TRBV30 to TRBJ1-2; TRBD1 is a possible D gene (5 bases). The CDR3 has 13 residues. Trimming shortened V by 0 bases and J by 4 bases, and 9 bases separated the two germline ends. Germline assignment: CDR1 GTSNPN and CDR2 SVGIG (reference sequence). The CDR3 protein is CAWSVGQGYGYTF. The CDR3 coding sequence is TGTGCCTGGAGTGTCGGGCAGGGCTATGGCTACACCTTC.

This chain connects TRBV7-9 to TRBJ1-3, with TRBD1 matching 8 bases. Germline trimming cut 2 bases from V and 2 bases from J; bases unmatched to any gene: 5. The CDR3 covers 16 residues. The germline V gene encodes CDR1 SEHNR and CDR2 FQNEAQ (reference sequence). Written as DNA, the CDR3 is TGTGCCAGCAGCTTAAACAGGGGGACGGCTGGAAACACCATATATTTT. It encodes CASSLNRGTAGNTIYF.

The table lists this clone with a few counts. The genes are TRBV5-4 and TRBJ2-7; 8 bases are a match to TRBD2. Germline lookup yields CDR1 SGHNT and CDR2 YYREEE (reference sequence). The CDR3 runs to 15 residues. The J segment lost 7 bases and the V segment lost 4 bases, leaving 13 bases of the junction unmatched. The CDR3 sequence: CASSLNAGGPSEQYF. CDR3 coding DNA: TGTGCCAGCAGCCTTAACGCGGGGGGCCCCTCTGAGCAGTACTTC.

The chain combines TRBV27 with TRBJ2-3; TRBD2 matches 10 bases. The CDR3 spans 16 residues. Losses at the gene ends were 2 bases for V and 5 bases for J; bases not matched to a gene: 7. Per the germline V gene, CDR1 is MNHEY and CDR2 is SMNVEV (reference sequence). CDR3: CASSLNVLAGIDTQYF. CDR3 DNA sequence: TGTGCCAGCAGTTTAAATGTACTAGCGGGGATAGATACGCAGTATTTT.

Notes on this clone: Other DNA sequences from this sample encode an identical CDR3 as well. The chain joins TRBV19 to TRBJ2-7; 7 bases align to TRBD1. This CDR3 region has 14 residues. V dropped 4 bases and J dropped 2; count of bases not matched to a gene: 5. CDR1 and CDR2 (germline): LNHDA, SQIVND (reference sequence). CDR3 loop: CASSTRQGTYEQYF. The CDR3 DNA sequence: TGTGCCAGTAGTACACGACAGGGAACCTACGAGCAGTACTTC.

The CDR3 here is CASSLGSGASSYEQYF. The DNA for the CDR3 is TGCGCCAGCAGCTTGGGATCAGGGGCTAGCTCCTACGAGCAGTACTTC. The V gene is TRBV5-1, the J gene TRBJ2-7; D might be TRBD1 (6 bases). Germline CDR1 is SGHRS and CDR2 is YFSETQ. The germline V and J ends were trimmed by 0 bases and 0 bases, with 13 bases remaining between them. The CDR3 consists of 16 residues. Full variable domain (outside the CDR3, taken from reference TRBV5-1 and TRBJ2-7): KAGVTQTPRYLIKTRGQQVTLSCSPISGHRSVSWYQQTPGQGLQFLFEYFSETQRNKGNFPGRFSGRQFSNSRSEMNVSTLELGDSALYLCASSLGSGASSYEQYFGPGTRLTVT.

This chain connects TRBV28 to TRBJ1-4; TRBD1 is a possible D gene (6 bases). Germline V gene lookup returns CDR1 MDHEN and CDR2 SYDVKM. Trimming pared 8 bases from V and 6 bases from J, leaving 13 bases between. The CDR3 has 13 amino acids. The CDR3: CASGRQVYEKLFF. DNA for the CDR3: TGTGCCAGCGGGAGACAGGTGTATGAAAAACTGTTTTTT.

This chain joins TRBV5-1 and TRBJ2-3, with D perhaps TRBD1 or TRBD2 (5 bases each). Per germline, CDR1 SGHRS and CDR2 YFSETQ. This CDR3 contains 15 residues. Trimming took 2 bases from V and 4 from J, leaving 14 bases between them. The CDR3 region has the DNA TGCGCCAGCAGCTTAAGCCCCGGGGCGGCAGATACGCAGTATTTT. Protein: CASSLSPGAADTQYF.

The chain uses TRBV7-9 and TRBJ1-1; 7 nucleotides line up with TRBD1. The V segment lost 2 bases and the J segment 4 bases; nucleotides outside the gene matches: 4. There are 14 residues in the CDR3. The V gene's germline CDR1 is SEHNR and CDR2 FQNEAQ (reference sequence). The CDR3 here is CASSLPGGSTEAFF. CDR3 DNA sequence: TGTGCCAGCAGCTTACCAGGGGGTAGCACTGAAGCTTTCTTT.

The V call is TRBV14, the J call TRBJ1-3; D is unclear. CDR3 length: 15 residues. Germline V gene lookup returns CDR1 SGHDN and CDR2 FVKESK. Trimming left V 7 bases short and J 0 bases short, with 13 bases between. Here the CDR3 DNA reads TGTGCCAGCATGGGGTATGGAACCTCTGGAAACACCATATATTTT. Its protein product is CASMGYGTSGNTIYF.

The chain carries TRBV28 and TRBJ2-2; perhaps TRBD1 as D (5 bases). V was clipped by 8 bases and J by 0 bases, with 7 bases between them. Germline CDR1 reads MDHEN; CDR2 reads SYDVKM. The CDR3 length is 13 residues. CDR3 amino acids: CASDSPNTGELFF. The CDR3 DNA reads TGTGCCAGCGACAGTCCGAACACCGGGGAGCTGTTTTTT. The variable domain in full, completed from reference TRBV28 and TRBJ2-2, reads DVKVTQSSRYLVKRTGEKVFLECVQDMDHENMFWYRQDPGLGLRLIYFSYDVKMKEKGDIPEGYSVSREKKERFSLILESASTNQTSMYLCASDSPNTGELFFGEGSRLTVL.

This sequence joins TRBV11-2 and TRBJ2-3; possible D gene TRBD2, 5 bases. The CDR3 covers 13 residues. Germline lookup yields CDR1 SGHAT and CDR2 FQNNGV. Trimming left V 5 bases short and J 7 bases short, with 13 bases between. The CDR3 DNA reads TGTGCCAGCAGCGCTAGCCACCTCCATACGCAGTATTTT. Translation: CASSASHLHTQYF.

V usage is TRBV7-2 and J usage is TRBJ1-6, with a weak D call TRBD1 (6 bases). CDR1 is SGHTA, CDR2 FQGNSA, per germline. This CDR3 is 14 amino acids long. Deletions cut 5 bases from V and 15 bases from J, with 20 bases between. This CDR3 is CASSPYREGGGLHF. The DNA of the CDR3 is TGTGCCAGCAGCCCCTACCGGGAGGGGGGCGGCCTCCACTTT.

CDR3 coding DNA: TGTGCCAGTACCCTGAGGGGAGGGTTCCGTGGCTACACCTTC. Translated, it gives CASTLRGGFRGYTF. The chain joins TRBV19 to TRBJ1-2, with a tentative D call TRBD1 (5 bases). From germline, CDR1 is LNHDA and CDR2 SQIVND (reference sequence). V shed 7 bases and J shed 7 bases, with 19 bases lying between them. The CDR3 extends over 14 amino acids.

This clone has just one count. In nucleotides, the CDR3 is TGTGCCAGCAGCACCGGTCTAGCGGGGGGCTACAATGAGCAGTTCTTC. This gives the protein CASSTGLAGGYNEQFF. The chain employs TRBV9 and TRBJ2-1; 11 nucleotides agree with TRBD2. The CDR3 is made up of 16 amino acids. Germline assignment: CDR1 SGDLS and CDR2 YYNGEE. Trimming at V came to 4 bases and at J to 3 bases, leaving 6 bases not matched to a gene.

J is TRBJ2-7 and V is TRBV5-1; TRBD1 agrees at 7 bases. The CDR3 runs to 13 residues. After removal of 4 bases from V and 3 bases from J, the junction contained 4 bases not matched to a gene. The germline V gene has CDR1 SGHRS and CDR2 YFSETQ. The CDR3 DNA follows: TGCGCCAGCAGCACCGGGACAGTCTACGAGCAGTACTTC. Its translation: CASSTGTVYEQYF.

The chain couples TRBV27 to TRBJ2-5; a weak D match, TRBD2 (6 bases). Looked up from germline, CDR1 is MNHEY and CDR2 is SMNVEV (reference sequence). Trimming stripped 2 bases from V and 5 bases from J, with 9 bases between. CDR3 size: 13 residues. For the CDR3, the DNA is TGTGCCAGCAGTTTAGAGGGAGGTGAGACCCAGTACTTC. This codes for CASSLEGGETQYF.

The CDR3 loop is CASSSLGQGDYGYTF. As DNA, the CDR3 is TGTGCCAGCAGTTCCCTAGGACAGGGAGACTATGGCTACACCTTC. V is TRBV6-1 and J is TRBJ1-2, with 8 bases lining up with TRBD1. The CDR3 length is 15 residues. Germline CDR1 reads MNHNS; CDR2 reads SASEGT. J was trimmed by 3 bases and V by 5 bases; bases with no gene match: 8.

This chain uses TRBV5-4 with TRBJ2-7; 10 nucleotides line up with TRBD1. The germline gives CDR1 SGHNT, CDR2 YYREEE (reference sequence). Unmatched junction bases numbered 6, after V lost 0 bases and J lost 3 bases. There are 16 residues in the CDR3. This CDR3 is CASSLEGQGSIYEQYF. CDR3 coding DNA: TGTGCCAGCAGCTTGGAGGGACAGGGGAGTATCTACGAGCAGTACTTC.